The rows below give T cell receptor beta chains drawn from one sample of a study of blood T cell repertoires in COVID-19. Sequencing used immunoSEQ multiplex PCR; TCRdb keeps in-frame clones, though not all of them. The sample consists of approximately 90,000 clones, about 85% of them appearing once. Sequenced sample: peripheral blood. Receptor source: a man aged 55 to 70 with acute or convalescent COVID-19. The CDR3 runs from the conserved cysteine through the conserved F or W. Fields, in order: J gene, D gene, V gene, clone size, CDR3 protein, CDR3 DNA. The D gene is left open where the match is weak. Size is omitted from some rows. Given values are once, few, many or a class for expanded clones.

j_gene: TRBJ2-5
d_gene: TRBD2
v_gene: TRBV6-1
abundance: NA
CDR3aa: CASSEKFGGGAETQYF
CDR3nt: TGTGCCAGCAGTGAAAAGTTTGGCGGGGGGGCGGAGACCCAGTACTTC

j_gene: TRBJ2-7
d_gene: TRBD2
v_gene: TRBV20-1
abundance: NA
CDR3aa: CSAGGTSGSYEQYF
CDR3nt: TGCAGTGCTGGTGGGACTAGCGGTTCCTACGAGCAGTACTTC

j_gene: TRBJ1-2
d_gene: TRBD1
v_gene: TRBV6-5
abundance: NA
CDR3aa: CASSNILDRGQGYTF
CDR3nt: TGTGCCAGCAGTAACATCTTGGACAGGGGGCAAGGCTACACCTTC

j_gene: TRBJ1-3
d_gene: TRBD1
v_gene: TRBV9
abundance: NA
CDR3aa: CASSTGQAPSGNTIYF
CDR3nt: TGTGCCAGCAGCACGGGACAGGCTCCTTCTGGAAACACCATATATTTT

j_gene: TRBJ2-3
d_gene: TRBD2
v_gene: TRBV6-1
abundance: NA
CDR3aa: CASSEAAGGPDTQYF
CDR3nt: TGTGCCAGCAGTGAAGCAGCGGGGGGGCCAGATACGCAGTATTTT

j_gene: TRBJ2-2
d_gene: NA
v_gene: TRBV6-6
abundance: NA
CDR3aa: CASSSSGFSGELFF
CDR3nt: TGTGCCAGCAGTTCATCAGGGTTTTCAGGGGAGCTGTTTTTT

j_gene: TRBJ1-1
d_gene: NA
v_gene: TRBV4-2
abundance: NA
CDR3aa: CASSRTGSTEAFF
CDR3nt: TGTGCCAGCAGCCGTACCGGTAGCACTGAAGCTTTCTTT

j_gene: TRBJ2-3
d_gene: NA
v_gene: TRBV11-2
abundance: NA
CDR3aa: CASSLDGSGTDTQYF
CDR3nt: TGTGCCAGCAGCTTAGACGGGAGTGGCACAGATACGCAGTATTTT

j_gene: TRBJ2-1
d_gene: TRBD1
v_gene: TRBV4-2
abundance: few
CDR3aa: CASSRDRDKGEQFF
CDR3nt: TGTGCCAGCAGCCGGGACAGGGACAAAGGTGAGCAGTTCTTC

j_gene: TRBJ1-1
d_gene: NA
v_gene: TRBV5-1
abundance: NA
CDR3aa: CASSIQGVSNTEAFF
CDR3nt: TGCGCCAGCAGCATCCAGGGTGTGTCGAACACTGAAGCTTTCTTT

j_gene: TRBJ2-5
d_gene: NA
v_gene: TRBV11-2
abundance: NA
CDR3aa: CASSSTSQETQYF
CDR3nt: TGTGCCAGCAGCTCGACTAGTCAAGAGACCCAGTACTTC

j_gene: TRBJ1-3
d_gene: TRBD1
v_gene: TRBV7-9
abundance: NA
CDR3aa: CASSYRGDKGDTIYF
CDR3nt: TGTGCCAGCAGTTACAGGGGAGATAAGGGGGACACCATATATTTT

j_gene: TRBJ1-5
d_gene: TRBD1
v_gene: TRBV7-8
abundance: NA
CDR3aa: CASSLANGQGRNQPQHF
CDR3nt: TGTGCCAGCAGCTTAGCTAACGGACAGGGGAGGAATCAGCCCCAGCATTTT

j_gene: TRBJ2-3
d_gene: TRBD2
v_gene: TRBV5-1
abundance: few
CDR3aa: CASSSSGRGARTDTQYF
CDR3nt: TGCGCCAGCAGCTCTAGCGGGAGGGGAGCTCGCACAGATACGCAGTATTTT

j_gene: TRBJ2-7
d_gene: TRBD1
v_gene: TRBV7-2
abundance: few
CDR3aa: CASSLLGTAAYEQYF
CDR3nt: TGTGCCAGCAGCCTTCTGGGGACAGCCGCCTACGAGCAGTACTTC

j_gene: TRBJ1-6
d_gene: NA
v_gene: TRBV6-5
abundance: NA
CDR3aa: CASSYSRQTYNSPLHF
CDR3nt: TGTGCCAGCAGTTACTCAAGGCAGACTTATAATTCACCCCTCCACTTT

j_gene: TRBJ1-2
d_gene: NA
v_gene: TRBV6-5
abundance: NA
CDR3aa: CASSSDLNRALYGYTF
CDR3nt: TGTGCCAGCAGTTCCGACCTTAACAGGGCCCTCTATGGCTACACCTTC

j_gene: TRBJ1-4
d_gene: NA
v_gene: TRBV7-8
abundance: NA
CDR3aa: CASSLAGGGNEKLFF
CDR3nt: TGTGCCAGCAGCTTAGCCGGCGGAGGTAATGAAAAACTGTTTTTT

j_gene: TRBJ2-1
d_gene: TRBD1
v_gene: TRBV3-1/TRBV3-2
abundance: NA
CDR3aa: CASSQTTGMNEQFF
CDR3nt: TGTGCCAGCAGCCAGACGACAGGGATGAATGAGCAGTTCTTC

j_gene: TRBJ1-1
d_gene: TRBD1
v_gene: TRBV18
abundance: NA
CDR3aa: CASSPLDRGRTEAFF
CDR3nt: TGTGCCAGCTCACCACTGGACAGGGGCCGGACTGAAGCTTTCTTT

j_gene: TRBJ1-1
d_gene: NA
v_gene: TRBV9
abundance: NA
CDR3aa: CASSVGNNRATEAFF
CDR3nt: TGTGCCAGCAGCGTGGGGAACAACAGGGCCACTGAAGCTTTCTTT

j_gene: TRBJ2-3
d_gene: TRBD2
v_gene: TRBV2
abundance: NA
CDR3aa: CASSGTSGDTDTQYF
CDR3nt: TGTGCCAGCAGCGGGACTAGCGGGGACACAGATACGCAGTATTTT

j_gene: TRBJ2-1
d_gene: TRBD2
v_gene: TRBV6-5
abundance: few
CDR3aa: CASTSAGGAYNEQFF
CDR3nt: TGTGCCAGCACGTCTGCGGGAGGGGCCTACAATGAGCAGTTCTTC

j_gene: TRBJ2-3
d_gene: TRBD2
v_gene: TRBV30
abundance: NA
CDR3aa: CAFQLAGGPDTQYF
CDR3nt: TGTGCCTTTCAACTAGCGGGGGGGCCCGATACGCAGTATTTT

j_gene: TRBJ2-5
d_gene: TRBD1
v_gene: TRBV5-1
abundance: NA
CDR3aa: CATKGTGRYQETQYF
CDR3nt: TGCGCCACCAAAGGGACAGGCCGGTACCAAGAGACCCAGTACTTC

j_gene: TRBJ1-5
d_gene: NA
v_gene: TRBV7-9
abundance: once
CDR3aa: CASSPVGSNQPQHF
CDR3nt: TGTGCCAGCAGCCCGGTCGGGAGCAATCAGCCCCAGCATTTT

j_gene: TRBJ1-5
d_gene: NA
v_gene: TRBV30
abundance: once
CDR3aa: CAWSRDNNQPQHF
CDR3nt: TGTGCCTGGAGCCGGGACAACAATCAGCCCCAGCATTTT

j_gene: TRBJ2-3
d_gene: TRBD2
v_gene: TRBV12-3/TRBV12-4
abundance: NA
CDR3aa: CASRLASTDTQYF
CDR3nt: TGTGCCAGCCGACTAGCTAGCACAGATACGCAGTATTTT

j_gene: TRBJ1-2
d_gene: TRBD1
v_gene: TRBV6-4
abundance: NA
CDR3aa: CASSDSAIPGQGSGYTF
CDR3nt: TGTGCCAGCAGTGACTCGGCAATACCGGGACAGGGGAGCGGCTACACCTTC

j_gene: TRBJ1-3
d_gene: NA
v_gene: TRBV6-5
abundance: few
CDR3aa: CASSSHSRWGNTIYF
CDR3nt: TGTGCCAGCAGCTCCCACTCCCGGTGGGGAAACACCATATATTTT

j_gene: TRBJ1-3
d_gene: NA
v_gene: TRBV6-1
abundance: NA
CDR3aa: CASSEGGGSGNTIYF
CDR3nt: TGTGCCAGCAGTGAGGGGGGTGGATCTGGAAACACCATATATTTT

j_gene: TRBJ1-2
d_gene: NA
v_gene: TRBV6-6
abundance: NA
CDR3aa: CASSYSTGQGYGYTF
CDR3nt: TGTGCCAGCAGTTACTCGACGGGCCAGGGCTATGGCTACACCTTC

j_gene: TRBJ1-1
d_gene: NA
v_gene: TRBV19
abundance: NA
CDR3aa: CASSPQTVGTEAFF
CDR3nt: TGTGCCAGTAGTCCGCAGACAGTAGGCACTGAAGCTTTCTTT

j_gene: TRBJ2-7
d_gene: TRBD2
v_gene: TRBV5-1
abundance: NA
CDR3aa: CASSVTGTSGSYEQYF
CDR3nt: TGCGCCAGCAGCGTTACCGGGACTAGCGGGAGTTACGAGCAGTACTTC

j_gene: TRBJ1-3
d_gene: NA
v_gene: TRBV6-1
abundance: NA
CDR3aa: CASSEINSGNTIYF
CDR3nt: TGTGCCAGCAGTGAAATCAACTCTGGAAACACCATATATTTT

j_gene: TRBJ1-5
d_gene: NA
v_gene: TRBV4-3
abundance: NA
CDR3aa: CASSQDLNQPQHF
CDR3nt: TGCGCCAGCAGCCAAGATCTAAACCAGCCCCAGCATTTT

j_gene: TRBJ2-1
d_gene: TRBD2
v_gene: TRBV9
abundance: NA
CDR3aa: CAASRGGYNEQFF
CDR3nt: TGTGCCGCATCACGCGGGGGATACAATGAGCAGTTCTTC

j_gene: TRBJ2-5
d_gene: TRBD2
v_gene: TRBV10-2
abundance: NA
CDR3aa: CAARTSGSQETQYF
CDR3nt: TGCGCCGCAAGGACTAGCGGGAGCCAAGAGACCCAGTACTTC

j_gene: TRBJ1-5
d_gene: TRBD1
v_gene: TRBV19
abundance: NA
CDR3aa: CATTGQGGNQPQHF
CDR3nt: TGTGCCACCACAGGACAGGGTGGAAATCAGCCCCAGCATTTT

j_gene: TRBJ1-3
d_gene: NA
v_gene: TRBV5-1
abundance: NA
CDR3aa: CASSLAGGHSGNTIYF
CDR3nt: TGCGCCAGCAGCTTGGCTGGCGGCCACTCTGGAAACACCATATATTTT

j_gene: TRBJ2-3
d_gene: TRBD2
v_gene: TRBV5-1
abundance: once
CDR3aa: CASSAGLAGVDTQYF
CDR3nt: TGCGCCAGCAGCGCGGGACTAGCGGGGGTAGATACGCAGTATTTT

j_gene: TRBJ2-3
d_gene: TRBD2
v_gene: TRBV5-4
abundance: once
CDR3aa: CASSDGGASTDTQYF
CDR3nt: TGTGCCAGCAGCGACGGGGGGGCTAGCACAGATACGCAGTATTTT

j_gene: TRBJ1-4
d_gene: NA
v_gene: TRBV5-4
abundance: NA
CDR3aa: CASSLIPGANEKLFF
CDR3nt: TGTGCCAGCAGCTTGATTCCAGGGGCTAATGAAAAACTGTTTTTT

j_gene: TRBJ2-7
d_gene: TRBD2
v_gene: TRBV30
abundance: NA
CDR3aa: CAGHVAGGGEQYF
CDR3nt: TGTGCCGGCCACGTAGCGGGAGGAGGCGAGCAGTACTTC

j_gene: TRBJ1-6
d_gene: TRBD1
v_gene: TRBV7-8
abundance: once
CDR3aa: CASSQGQGYNSPLHF
CDR3nt: TGTGCCAGCAGCCAAGGACAGGGTTATAATTCACCCCTCCACTTT

j_gene: TRBJ1-5
d_gene: NA
v_gene: TRBV6-5
abundance: NA
CDR3aa: CASSGRDNQPQHF
CDR3nt: TGTGCCAGCAGCGGGAGAGACAATCAGCCCCAGCATTTT

j_gene: TRBJ1-1
d_gene: TRBD1
v_gene: TRBV5-1
abundance: NA
CDR3aa: CASSLGDRGNTEAFF
CDR3nt: TGCGCCAGCAGCTTGGGTGACAGGGGGAACACTGAAGCTTTCTTT

j_gene: TRBJ2-1
d_gene: NA
v_gene: TRBV19
abundance: NA
CDR3aa: CASSIVRNEQFF
CDR3nt: TGTGCCAGTAGTATAGTTCGCAATGAGCAGTTCTTC

j_gene: TRBJ2-5
d_gene: NA
v_gene: TRBV5-4
abundance: NA
CDR3aa: CASSPRTGNQETQYF
CDR3nt: TGTGCCAGCAGTCCCCGGACGGGAAACCAAGAGACCCAGTACTTC

j_gene: TRBJ2-1
d_gene: NA
v_gene: TRBV3-1/TRBV3-2
abundance: NA
CDR3aa: CASSQLPGSGNEQFF
CDR3nt: TGTGCCAGCAGCCAGCTGCCCGGGAGCGGCAATGAGCAGTTCTTC

j_gene: TRBJ2-1
d_gene: NA
v_gene: TRBV11-2
abundance: few
CDR3aa: CASSWGREYNEQFF
CDR3nt: TGTGCCAGCAGCTGGGGGCGGGAGTACAATGAGCAGTTCTTC

j_gene: TRBJ1-1
d_gene: TRBD1
v_gene: TRBV10-1
abundance: NA
CDR3aa: CASSDHRGTNTEAFF
CDR3nt: TGCGCCAGCAGTGACCACAGGGGGACGAACACTGAAGCTTTCTTT

j_gene: TRBJ1-1
d_gene: NA
v_gene: TRBV7-8
abundance: NA
CDR3aa: CASSLELGTEAFF
CDR3nt: TGTGCCAGCAGCTTAGAACTTGGCACTGAAGCTTTCTTT

j_gene: TRBJ2-1
d_gene: TRBD2
v_gene: TRBV30
abundance: NA
CDR3aa: CAWSVGTSGYNEQFF
CDR3nt: TGTGCCTGGAGTGTTGGGACTAGCGGCTACAATGAGCAGTTCTTC

j_gene: TRBJ2-2
d_gene: NA
v_gene: TRBV2
abundance: NA
CDR3aa: CASSEGGPGGRELFF
CDR3nt: TGTGCCAGCAGTGAAGGGGGGCCGGGGGGCAGGGAGCTGTTTTTT

j_gene: TRBJ1-1
d_gene: NA
v_gene: TRBV6-4
abundance: NA
CDR3aa: CASSEGGASTEAFF
CDR3nt: TGTGCCAGCAGTGAGGGGGGGGCCAGCACTGAAGCTTTCTTT

j_gene: TRBJ2-5
d_gene: NA
v_gene: TRBV27
abundance: NA
CDR3aa: CASSLSSWETQYF
CDR3nt: TGTGCCAGCAGTTTAAGTAGTTGGGAGACCCAGTACTTC

j_gene: TRBJ2-1
d_gene: TRBD1
v_gene: TRBV27
abundance: NA
CDR3aa: CASRTGGASQFF
CDR3nt: TGTGCCAGCAGGACAGGGGGCGCGAGTCAGTTCTTC

j_gene: TRBJ2-7
d_gene: NA
v_gene: TRBV5-1
abundance: NA
CDR3aa: CASSLTGYEQYF
CDR3nt: TGCGCCAGCAGCTTGACCGGGTACGAGCAGTACTTC